This passage covers 26 T cell receptor beta chains from one sample sequenced in a study of blood T cell repertoires in COVID-19. Profiling relied on immunoSEQ multiplex PCR, and the TCRdb table lists in-frame clones only, not all of them. The sample includes about 93,000 clones, 85% to 90% seen only once; the top ten take approximately 1.5%. What was sequenced was peripheral blood. These receptors were obtained from a human donor with active COVID-19. The donor label of this sample is uncertain.

This rearrangement joins TRBV7-2 to TRBJ2-7; D possibly corresponds to TRBD1 (7 bases). V lost 5 bases and J lost 7, with 18 bases in between. Germline V gene data show CDR1 as SGHTA and CDR2 as FQGNSA. This CDR3 comprises 14 residues. The CDR3 coding sequence is TGTGCCAGCAGCCAGGGGGGACCTTACGAAGAGCAGTACTTC. Translation: CASSQGGPYEEQYF.

V and J are TRBV3-1 (or the pseudogene TRBV3-2) and TRBJ2-1, with 8 positions matching TRBD2. The CDR3 extends over 14 amino acids. The trim removed 7 bases at V and 10 bases at J, leaving 12 bases unmatched. The germline V gene encodes CDR1 LGHDT and CDR2 YNNKEL (reference sequence). The CDR3, as DNA: TGTGCCAGCAATCCGGCTAGCGGGTCGCCGGAGCAGTTCTTC. Protein product: CASNPASGSPEQFF.

The CDR3 is CASSSQPGLAGGPHNNEQFF. Written as DNA, the CDR3 is TGTGCCAGCAGCTCACAACCGGGACTAGCGGGGGGGCCCCACAACAATGAGCAGTTCTTC. V usage is TRBV9 and J usage is TRBJ2-1, with 16 bases aligning to TRBD2. The ends lost 4 bases at V and 5 bases at J; junction bases unmatched: 15. The CDR3 has 20 residues. The germline CDR1 and CDR2 sequences are SGDLS and YYNGEE.

This chain connects TRBV15 to TRBJ2-7, with 7 bases fitting TRBD2. The CDR3 is made up of 13 amino acids. Losses at the gene ends were 3 bases for V and 2 bases for J; bases not matched to a gene: 1. Germline lookup yields CDR1 LNHNV and CDR2 YYDKDF (reference sequence). The CDR3 nucleotides read TGTGCCACCAGCAGTGGACTAGCCTACGAGCAGTACTTC. Its protein product is CATSSGLAYEQYF.

The chain links TRBV4-3 to TRBJ1-2; D is perhaps TRBD1 (5 bases). This CDR3 has 15 amino acids. Germline CDR1 and CDR2: LGHNA and YSLEER. Deletions cut 1 base from V and 0 bases from J, with 9 bases between. The CDR3: CASSQVQGTNYGYTF. The CDR3, as DNA: TGCGCCAGCAGCCAAGTGCAGGGTACTAACTATGGCTACACCTTC.

The rearrangement links TRBV18 to TRBJ1-1; tentatively, D is TRBD1 (6 bases). Trimming pared 2 bases from V and 1 base from J, leaving 11 bases between. CDR1 is KGHSH, CDR2 LQKENI, per germline. The CDR3 has 15 residues. The CDR3 sequence: CASSPNQDRNTEAFF. The DNA of the CDR3 is TGTGCCAGCTCACCAAACCAGGACAGGAACACTGAAGCTTTCTTT.

The rearrangement joins TRBV27 to TRBJ2-1, with 12 bases identical to TRBD2. CDR1 is MNHEY and CDR2 is SMNVEV in the germline V gene (reference sequence). The CDR3 length is 15 residues. The V and J ends lost 3 bases and 9 bases, in that order; junction bases with no gene match: 6. CDR3 protein: CASSFLAGGRGEQFF. The CDR3 DNA is TGTGCCAGCAGTTTCCTAGCGGGGGGGCGGGGTGAGCAGTTCTTC.

This sequence joins TRBV6-5 and TRBJ1-1; the D gene is possibly TRBD1 (5 bases). The CDR3 is made up of 13 amino acids. Germline V gene sequence: CDR1 MNHEY, CDR2 SVGAGI. V was cut by 5 bases and J by 5 bases, with 12 bases left in between. In DNA form, the CDR3 reads TGTGCCAGCAGTCGGGGGTATGTGACTGAAGCTTTCTTT. Its protein product is CASSRGYVTEAFF.

The rearrangement uses TRBV18 and TRBJ1-3; 7 nucleotides match TRBD1. V dropped 3 bases and J dropped 0; count of bases not matched to a gene: 8. The length of the CDR3 is 17 residues. The germline gives CDR1 KGHSH, CDR2 LQKENI. CDR3 sequence reads: CASSPTGAQASGNTIYF. The CDR3 DNA is TGTGCCAGCTCACCTACAGGGGCCCAGGCCTCTGGAAACACCATATATTTT.

The rearrangement joins TRBV10-2 to TRBJ2-2, with D tentatively TRBD2 (5 bases). The length of the CDR3 is 16 residues. Germline values: CDR1 WSHSY, CDR2 SAAADI. The ends were cut back, 4 bases at V and 2 bases at J, with 14 bases in the middle. CDR3 protein: CASSVEVARNTGELFF. CDR3 bases: TGCGCCAGCAGTGTGGAGGTAGCGCGAAACACCGGGGAGCTGTTTTTT.

This chain joins TRBV5-4 and TRBJ2-1; 8 nucleotides line up with TRBD2. In germline, CDR1 is SGHNT, CDR2 YYREEE (reference sequence). The CDR3 totals 14 residues. V was pared by 2 bases and J by 7 bases, with 5 bases of the junction left unmatched. CDR3 sequence: CASSLSAGANEQFF. CDR3 sequence (DNA): TGTGCCAGCAGCTTATCAGCGGGGGCGAATGAGCAGTTCTTC.

This clone was observed a few times. The chain joins TRBV4-2 to TRBJ2-3, with 11 bases lining up with TRBD2. Germline CDR1 reads LGHNA; CDR2 reads YNFKEQ. The CDR3 runs 18 residues. V was pared by 4 bases and J by 5 bases, with 14 bases of the junction left unmatched. This CDR3 is CASSRNPLAGGDGDTQYF. The CDR3 nucleotides are TGTGCCAGCAGCCGCAACCCCCTAGCGGGGGGAGATGGAGATACGCAGTATTTT.

The chain combines TRBV12-5 with TRBJ1-2; a weak D match, TRBD1 (5 bases). This CDR3 has 14 amino acids. V lost 6 bases and J lost 3, with 14 bases in between. CDR1 is LGHNT and CDR2 is FRNRAP in the germline V gene. The CDR3 nucleotides read TGTGCTAGTGGGCGGCTCCAGGGCGACTATGGCTACACCTTC. It yields the protein CASGRLQGDYGYTF.

The rearrangement links TRBV5-1 to TRBJ2-1; perhaps TRBD2 as D (6 bases). This CDR3 spans 15 amino acids. Trimming took 1 base from V and 5 from J, leaving 13 bases between them. The germline V gene has CDR1 SGHRS and CDR2 YFSETQ. The CDR3 region has the DNA TGCGCCAGCAGCTTGTGGGGGGTACTAGACAATGAGCAGTTCTTC. Its protein product is CASSLWGVLDNEQFF. Drawing the rest from reference TRBV5-1 and TRBJ2-1, the complete variable domain is KAGVTQTPRYLIKTRGQQVTLSCSPISGHRSVSWYQQTPGQGLQFLFEYFSETQRNKGNFPGRFSGRQFSNSRSEMNVSTLELGDSALYLCASSLWGVLDNEQFFGPGTRLTVL.

A remark on this clone: The same CDR3 arises from other DNA sequences in this sample as well. DNA of the CDR3: TGTGCCAGCAGCGTAGCTGATACGCAGTATTTT. Translated, it gives CASSVADTQYF. The V gene is TRBV9, the J gene TRBJ2-3, with unresolved D. Germline lookup yields CDR1 SGDLS and CDR2 YYNGEE. The CDR3 length is 11 residues. Trimming removed 0 bases at V and 6 bases at J, with 2 bases between. The full variable domain, rest sourced from reference TRBV9 and TRBJ2-3, is DSGVTQTPKHLITATGQRVTLRCSPRSGDLSVYWYQQSLDQGLQFLIQYYNGEERAKGNILERFSAQQFPDLHSELNLSSLELGDSALYFCASSVADTQYFGPGTRLTVL.

The V gene is TRBV5-1, the J gene TRBJ2-4; 11 bases map to TRBD1. CDR1 is SGHRS and CDR2 is YFSETQ in the germline V gene. This CDR3 has 15 amino acids. The ends lost 0 bases at V and 7 bases at J; junction bases unmatched: 3. The CDR3 spells CASSLDGTGGNIQYF. The CDR3 DNA follows: TGCGCCAGCAGCTTGGATGGGACAGGGGGGAACATTCAGTACTTC.

This chain joins TRBV11-2 and TRBJ2-7, with D possibly TRBD2 on 6 matching bases. This CDR3 spans 15 amino acids. Trimming removed 10 bases from V and 7 bases from J, with 26 bases in between. Germline CDR1 reads SGHAT; CDR2 reads FQNNGV. The CDR3 loop reads CATNRGAGGLWEQYF. DNA of the CDR3: TGTGCCACTAATCGCGGGGCGGGTGGACTGTGGGAGCAGTACTTC.

The genes are TRBV5-6 and TRBJ2-1; TRBD2 agrees at 7 bases. The germline V gene encodes CDR1 SGHDT and CDR2 YYEEEE. CDR3 length equals 16 residues. Losses at the gene ends were 2 bases for V and 1 base for J; bases not matched to a gene: 6. CDR3 amino acids: CASSFGSGSSYNEQFF. The CDR3 nucleotides read TGTGCCAGCAGCTTCGGTAGCGGGTCTTCCTACAATGAGCAGTTCTTC.

The genes are TRBV5-1 and TRBJ1-5, with D unresolved. The CDR3 is 13 residues long. Germline V gene sequence: CDR1 SGHRS, CDR2 YFSETQ. With 0 bases removed from V and 5 bases from J, the gap between germline ends came to 6 bases. The CDR3 DNA follows: TGCGCCAGCAGCTTGGACCGGGATCAGCCCCAGCATTTT. This gives the protein CASSLDRDQPQHF.

The chain couples TRBV2 to TRBJ1-5; no reliable D call. The germline CDR1 and CDR2 sequences are SNHLY and FYNNEI. This CDR3 is built from 15 residues. Trimming cost V 2 bases and J 2 bases, with 10 bases left between them. DNA for the CDR3: TGTGCCAGCAGTGAATCTCAGTTTGGCAATCAGCCCCAGCATTTT. It encodes CASSESQFGNQPQHF.

The V call is TRBV27, the J call TRBJ2-3; possible D gene TRBD2, 6 bases. Germline CDR1 is MNHEY and CDR2 is SMNVEV (reference sequence). The CDR3 has 13 amino acids. Trimming removed 0 bases from V and 8 bases from J, with 9 bases in between. The CDR3 DNA is TGTGCCAGCAGTTTATCAGCGGGTCCTACGCAGTATTTT. Protein product: CASSLSAGPTQYF.

The chain uses TRBV2 and TRBJ1-5; D remains unclear. This CDR3 spans 15 amino acids. Germline CDR1 is SNHLY and CDR2 is FYNNEI. Trimming removed 6 bases at V and 6 bases at J, with 18 bases between. The CDR3 coding sequence is TGTGCCAGCAGCGTGGACGTTTCAGCGGGTCAGCCCCAGCATTTT. Translating it yields CASSVDVSAGQPQHF. Full variable domain (rest looked up from reference TRBV2 and TRBJ1-5): EPEVTQTPSHQVTQMGQEVILRCVPISNHLYFYWYRQILGQKVEFLVSFYNNEISEKSEIFDDQFSVERPDGSNFTLKIRSTKLEDSAMYFCASSVDVSAGQPQHFGDGTRLSIL.

The chain couples TRBV4-3 to TRBJ2-1; the D gene is possibly TRBD2 (5 bases). V was cut by 0 bases and J by 15 bases, with 12 bases left in between. CDR3 length: 12 residues. Germline CDR1 and CDR2: LGHNA and YSLEER. The CDR3 here is CASSQDRGSRFF. The CDR3 DNA reads TGCGCCAGCAGCCAAGATCGGGGATCCCGGTTCTTC.

V gene TRBV6-2 or TRBV6-3 combines with J gene TRBJ2-5; the D is unclear. CDR1 and CDR2 (germline): MNHEY, SVGEGT. V dropped 5 bases and J dropped 5 bases, with 6 bases sitting between them. There are 11 residues in the CDR3. Written as DNA, the CDR3 is TGTGCCAGCAGTCCCGCGGAGACCCAGTACTTC. Protein: CASSPAETQYF.

The V call is TRBV5-5, the J call TRBJ2-1, with 8 nucleotides matching TRBD2. The V segment lost 4 bases and the J segment 4 bases; nucleotides outside the gene matches: 7. The CDR3 length is 15 residues. Germline CDR1 SGHKS, CDR2 YYEKEE (reference sequence). Here the CDR3 reads CASSSPGGSYNEQFF. The DNA for the CDR3 is TGTGCCAGCAGCAGTCCGGGGGGGTCGTACAATGAGCAGTTCTTC.

This chain connects TRBV30 to TRBJ1-6; the D gene is possibly TRBD1 (6 bases). V lost 7 bases, J lost 5 bases, and 12 bases lay in between. The CDR3 spans 13 residues. The germline V gene encodes CDR1 GTSNPN and CDR2 SVGIG (reference sequence). CDR3 sequence (DNA): TGTGCCTACAGGACAGTCAATAATTCACCCCTCCACTTT. Protein: CAYRTVNNSPLHF.